This T cell receptor (beta chain) was sequenced for a study of blood T cell repertoires in COVID-19. Whole-study context: Some COVID-19 samples were acute and others convalescent; all came from the United States, Italy and Spain.

The V gene's germline CDR1 is SGHVS and CDR2 FQNEAQ. With 7 bases removed from V and 2 bases from J, the gap between germline ends came to 12 bases. The CDR3 totals 14 residues. Libraries were prepared by immunoSEQ multiplex PCR; TCRdb keeps only in-frame clonotypes and omits some of them. The profile shows 150,000 or so clones, under 90% of them singletons. The gene calls are TRBV7-8 and TRBJ1-3; D not resolved. This clonotype was obtained from a human donor in a cohort sampled during active COVID-19. The sequenced sample consisted of peripheral blood. CDR3 sequence (DNA): TGTGCCAGCACCAACACGGGAGCTGGAAACACCATATATTTT. This encodes CASTNTGAGNTIYF.